One sample yielded the 18 T cell receptor beta chains listed below, sequenced in a study of T cell responses to AZD1222 COVID-19 vaccine. Libraries were prepared by immunoSEQ multiplex PCR; TCRdb keeps only in-frame clonotypes and omits some of them. The repertoire holds approximately 180,000 clones, more than 80% seen once, with under 6.5% in the top ten. Here the sequenced sample was peripheral blood, taken on day 0 of AZD1222 vaccination. The receptors originated from an adult in good health.

CDR3 nucleotides: TGTGCCGTGAGAGGGTACACCGGGGAGCTGTTTTTT. It is translated as CAVRGYTGELFF. The chain has TRBV6-6 and TRBJ2-2; a weak D match, TRBD2 (5 bases). The CDR3 runs to 12 residues. Germline-derived CDR1 and CDR2 are MNHNY and SVGAGI (reference sequence). V was trimmed by 11 bases and J by 3 bases, leaving 10 bases between them.

J is TRBJ2-2 and V is TRBV7-9, with D possibly TRBD2 on 5 matching bases. The CDR3 loop spans 15 amino acids. Germline V gene data show CDR1 as SEHNR and CDR2 as FQNEAQ (reference sequence). V dropped 0 bases and J dropped 7 bases, with 12 bases sitting between them. The CDR3 reads CASSLAASGVGELFF. CDR3 nucleotide sequence: TGTGCCAGCAGCTTAGCGGCAAGCGGCGTCGGGGAGCTGTTTTTT.

The rearrangement links TRBV6-6 to TRBJ1-1, with D unresolved. Germline CDR1 is MNHNY and CDR2 is SVGAGI (reference sequence). This CDR3 has 14 residues. Trimming took 8 bases from V and 0 from J, leaving 13 bases between them. CDR3 nucleotide sequence: TGTGCCAGCCGATACGGAGAAATGAACACTGAAGCTTTCTTT. This sequence encodes CASRYGEMNTEAFF.

The gene calls are TRBV10-1 and TRBJ1-5; 12 bases match TRBD1. V lost 6 bases to trimming and J lost 0 bases; unmatched junction nucleotides: 18. Germline V gene lookup returns CDR1 WNHNN and CDR2 SYGVQD (reference sequence). CDR3 length: 21 amino acids. The CDR3 nucleotides read TGCGCCAGCAGGGCCGGAGGGGACAGGGGGCGCGTAAGGAATAGCAATCAGCCCCAGCATTTT. The encoded protein is CASRAGGDRGRVRNSNQPQHF.

The chain combines TRBV7-2 with TRBJ1-2; D might be TRBD1 (6 bases). Germline values: CDR1 SGHTA, CDR2 FQGNSA. Between the trimmed V and J ends, which lost 0 bases and 2 bases, there was a span of 16 bases. This CDR3 spans 17 amino acids. Written as DNA, the CDR3 is TGTGCCAGCAGCTTAGCACGTCGGGACACCTCCAACTATGGCTACACCTTC. The encoded protein is CASSLARRDTSNYGYTF.

J is TRBJ1-4 and V is TRBV5-4; D uncertain. Germline lookup yields CDR1 SGHNT and CDR2 YYREEE (reference sequence). This CDR3 has 13 amino acids. Trimming stripped 3 bases from V and 5 bases from J, with 8 bases between. The CDR3 bases are TGTGCCAGCAGCTCAGTTGGGAATGAAAAACTGTTTTTT. Its translation: CASSSVGNEKLFF.

This clone was detected a few times. The V and J genes are TRBV19 and TRBJ1-5, with D possibly TRBD1 on 5 matching bases. Per germline, CDR1 LNHDA and CDR2 SQIVND (reference sequence). With 7 bases removed from V and 3 bases from J, the gap between germline ends came to 13 bases. This CDR3 region has 14 residues. In DNA form, the CDR3 reads TGTGCCAGTATGGCGGGGCAGTTCAATCAGCCCCAGCATTTT. Translation: CASMAGQFNQPQHF.

The J gene is TRBJ1-2, the V gene TRBV9, with 7 bases lining up with TRBD1. The CDR3 is 15 residues long. CDR1 is SGDLS and CDR2 is YYNGEE in the germline V gene. V shed 0 bases, J shed 6 bases, and the junction held 8 bases outside the gene matches. CDR3 nucleotides: TGTGCCAGCAGCGTAGCACCACAGGGGATCAATGGCTACACCTTC. Translating it yields CASSVAPQGINGYTF.

The CDR3 region has the DNA TGTGCCAGCTCACCAGAGGGAAGCTCTGGAAACACCATATATTTT. Protein: CASSPEGSSGNTIYF. The J gene is TRBJ1-3, the V gene TRBV18; no firm D call. CDR3 length equals 15 residues. V lost 2 bases to trimming and J lost 0 bases, with 8 bases between them. Germline V gives CDR1 KGHSH, CDR2 LQKENI. Full variable domain (missing parts from reference TRBV18 and TRBJ1-3): NAGVMQNPRHLVRRRGQEARLRCSPMKGHSHVYWYRQLPEEGLKFMVYLQKENIIDESGMPKERFSAEFPKEGPSILRIQQVVRGDSAAYFCASSPEGSSGNTIYFGEGSWLTVV.

The chain employs TRBV24-1 and TRBJ1-4; maybe TRBD1 (6 bases). Trimming removed 3 bases from V and 0 bases from J, with 10 bases in between. This CDR3 is 16 amino acids long. The germline CDR1 and CDR2 sequences are KGHDR and SFDVKD. Written as DNA, the CDR3 is TGTGCCACCAGTGATGCCACAGGGTCAACTAATGAAAAACTGTTTTTT. Amino acids: CATSDATGSTNEKLFF.

V is TRBV30 and J is TRBJ1-3, with a weak D call TRBD1 (6 bases). CDR1 is GTSNPN and CDR2 is SVGIG in the germline V gene (reference sequence). Deletions cut 4 bases from V and 2 bases from J, with 12 bases between. CDR3 size: 14 residues. As DNA, the CDR3 is TGTGCCTGGAACACGGGGGCAGCTGGAAACACCATATATTTT. This gives the protein CAWNTGAAGNTIYF.

This chain uses TRBV3-1 (or the pseudogene TRBV3-2) with TRBJ1-2; the D is unclear. Trimming took off 8 bases at V and 8 bases at J, with 18 bases between the two ends. This CDR3 comprises 13 residues. Germline values: CDR1 LGHDT, CDR2 YNNKEL (reference sequence). This chain's CDR3 is CASSASRAGGYTF. The CDR3 bases are TGTGCCAGCTCTGCGAGCCGGGCGGGGGGCTACACCTTC.

The chain links TRBV9 to TRBJ2-3; the match to TRBD2 covers 9 bases. This CDR3 is built from 18 residues. Germline assignment: CDR1 SGDLS and CDR2 YYNGEE. V shed 0 bases, J shed 1 base, and the junction held 9 bases outside the gene matches. The CDR3 DNA reads as TGTGCCAGCAGCGTAGGTGGGGGATTAGCGGGGGGCACAGATACGCAGTATTTT. Encoded protein: CASSVGGGLAGGTDTQYF.

The chain uses TRBV11-2 and TRBJ1-2; D not resolved. V was trimmed by 0 bases and J by 4 bases, leaving 12 bases between them. CDR1 SGHAT and CDR2 FQNNGV come from the germline V gene. This CDR3 comprises 15 residues. Here the CDR3 DNA reads TGTGCCAGCAGCTTAGATCCCGCCTCCTTCTATGGCTACACCTTC. It translates to CASSLDPASFYGYTF. The variable domain in full, with the rest retrieved from reference TRBV11-2 and TRBJ1-2, is EAGVAQSPRYKIIEKRQSVAFWCNPISGHATLYWYQQILGQGPKLLIQFQNNGVVDDSQLPKDRFSAERLKGVDSTLKIQPAKLEDSAVYLCASSLDPASFYGYTFGSGTRLTVV.

The CDR3 protein is CASSYSWDRGGYTF. The CDR3 bases are TGTGCCAGCAGTTACTCCTGGGACAGGGGTGGCTACACCTTC. The V and J genes are TRBV6-5 and TRBJ1-2; 10 bases line up with TRBD1. Germline V gene sequence: CDR1 MNHEY, CDR2 SVGAGI. Unmatched junction bases numbered 2, after V lost 0 bases and J lost 7 bases. The CDR3 has 14 residues.

This clone was seen once. J is TRBJ1-2 and V is TRBV6-5; D is uncertain. The CDR3 contains 15 residues. The V gene's germline CDR1 is MNHEY and CDR2 SVGAGI. Trimming left V 6 bases short and J 4 bases short, with 18 bases between. The CDR3 sequence is CASSLKEGFSYGYTF. The CDR3 coding sequence is TGTGCCAGCAGCCTAAAAGAGGGCTTCAGCTATGGCTACACCTTC.

V gene TRBV21-1 combines with J gene TRBJ1-6; the table's D call of TRBD1 was not tested on the DNA. TRBV21-1 is annotated as a pseudogene. This CDR3 contains 16 residues. CDR3 nucleotides: TGTGCCAGCAGCTCCCTATTCGACAGGGGAAATTCACCCCTCCACTTT. Translated: CASSSLFDRGNSPLHF.

The chain links TRBV6-1 to TRBJ2-5; 7 bases agree with TRBD1. The CDR3 runs 16 residues. With V trimmed by 3 bases and J by 3 bases, 10 bases remained unmatched. Germline CDR1 is MNHNS and CDR2 is SASEGT. The CDR3 loop reads CASSDLGGQRKETQYF. CDR3 DNA: TGTGCCAGCAGTGATTTAGGGGGACAGCGGAAAGAGACCCAGTACTTC.